Sequencing of this TCR beta chain was carried out in a study of blood T cell repertoires in COVID-19. At the level of the study: The samples span acute and convalescent COVID-19 from the United States, Italy and Spain.

Sequenced by immunoSEQ multiplex PCR; TCRdb stores in-frame clones only, minus some. This table has about 80,000 clones, around four fifths appearing once. V was pared by 6 bases and J by 7 bases, with 5 bases of the junction left unmatched. The CDR3 covers 14 residues. Germline values: CDR1 MNHEY, CDR2 SVGAGI. The chain links TRBV6-5 to TRBJ1-6; 8 bases are a match to TRBD1. This TCR was recovered from a man older than 75 with active or convalescent COVID-19. The sequenced sample consisted of peripheral blood. The CDR3 region is CASRWQGANSPLHF. CDR3 DNA: TGTGCCAGCAGGTGGCAGGGGGCAAATTCACCCCTCCACTTT.